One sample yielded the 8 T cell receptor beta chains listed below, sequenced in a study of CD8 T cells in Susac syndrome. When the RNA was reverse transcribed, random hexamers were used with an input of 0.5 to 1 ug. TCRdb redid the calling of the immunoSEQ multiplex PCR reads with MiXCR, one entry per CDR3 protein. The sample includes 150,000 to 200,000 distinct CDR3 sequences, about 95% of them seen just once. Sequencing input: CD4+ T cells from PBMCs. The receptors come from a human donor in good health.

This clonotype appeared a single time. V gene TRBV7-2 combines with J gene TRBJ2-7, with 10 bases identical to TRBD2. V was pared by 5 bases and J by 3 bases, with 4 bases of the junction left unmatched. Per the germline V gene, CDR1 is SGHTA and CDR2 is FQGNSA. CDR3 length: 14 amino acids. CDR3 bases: TGTGCCAGCAGCCAGGGACTAGCGAACTACGAGCAGTACTTC. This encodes CASSQGLANYEQYF.

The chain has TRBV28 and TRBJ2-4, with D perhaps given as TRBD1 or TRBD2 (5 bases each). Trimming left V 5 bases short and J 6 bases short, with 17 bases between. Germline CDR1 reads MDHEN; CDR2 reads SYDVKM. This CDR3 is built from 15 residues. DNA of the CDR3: TGTGCCAGCAGTGGGCCCGGGACGGCTAGAAACATTCAGTACTTC. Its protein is CASSGPGTARNIQYF.

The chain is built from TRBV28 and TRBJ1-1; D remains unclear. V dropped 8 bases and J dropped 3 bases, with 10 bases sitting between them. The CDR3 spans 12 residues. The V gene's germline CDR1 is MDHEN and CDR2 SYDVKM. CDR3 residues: CASLGRHTEAFF. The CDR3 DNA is TGTGCCAGCCTAGGACGGCACACTGAAGCTTTCTTT.

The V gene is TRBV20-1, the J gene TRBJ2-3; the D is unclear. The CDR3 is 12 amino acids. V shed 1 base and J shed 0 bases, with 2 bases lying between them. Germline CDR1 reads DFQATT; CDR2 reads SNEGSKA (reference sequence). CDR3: CSARASTDTQYF. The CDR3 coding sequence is TGCAGTGCTAGAGCTAGCACAGATACGCAGTATTTT.

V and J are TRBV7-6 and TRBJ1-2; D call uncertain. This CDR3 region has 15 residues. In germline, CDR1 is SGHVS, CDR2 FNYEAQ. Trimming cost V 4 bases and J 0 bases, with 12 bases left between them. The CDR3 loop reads CASSSGPVANYGYTF. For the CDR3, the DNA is TGTGCCAGCAGCTCCGGGCCGGTAGCTAACTATGGCTACACCTTC.

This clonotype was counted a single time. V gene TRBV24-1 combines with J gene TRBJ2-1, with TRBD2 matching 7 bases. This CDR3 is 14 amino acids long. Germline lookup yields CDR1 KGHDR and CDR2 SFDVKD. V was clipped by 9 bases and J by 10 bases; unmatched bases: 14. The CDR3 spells CATRTTAGGGEQFF. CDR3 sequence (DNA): TGTGCCACCCGGACTACCGCCGGGGGAGGGGAGCAGTTCTTC.

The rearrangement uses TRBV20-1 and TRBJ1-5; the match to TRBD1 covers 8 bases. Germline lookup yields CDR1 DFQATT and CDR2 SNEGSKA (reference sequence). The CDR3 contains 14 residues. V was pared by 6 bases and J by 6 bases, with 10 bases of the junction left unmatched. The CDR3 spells CSAGGRGPVQPQHF. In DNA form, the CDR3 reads TGCAGTGCCGGAGGCAGGGGGCCTGTTCAGCCCCAGCATTTT.

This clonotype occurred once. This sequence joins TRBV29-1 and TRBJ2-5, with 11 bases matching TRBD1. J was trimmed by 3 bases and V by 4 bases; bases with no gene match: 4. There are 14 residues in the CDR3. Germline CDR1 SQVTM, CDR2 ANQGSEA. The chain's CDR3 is CSVARTGGEETQYF. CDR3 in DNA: TGCAGCGTTGCCAGGACAGGGGGCGAAGAGACCCAGTACTTC.